The rows below give T cell receptor beta chains drawn from one sample of a study of Graves' ophthalmopathy and Graves' hyperthyroidism. TCRdb passed the multiplex PCR reads through MiXCR, listing each CDR3 protein once. The sample shows about 400,000 distinct CDR3 sequences, 15% of them seen only once. The specimen sequenced was peripheral blood. The receptors come from a young woman with stable Graves' hyperthyroidism. CDR3s include the opening cysteine and the closing phenylalanine or tryptophan. D genes are given only for firm matches. Part of the rows lack a size; the others show once, few, many or a class for expanded clones.

-,TRBJ1-1,TRBV6-1,-,CASRINVGGRNTEAFF,TGTGCCAGCAGGATAAATGTGGGGGGCAGGAACACTGAAGCTTTCTTT
many,TRBJ2-5,TRBV27,TRBD1,CASSPGTGLQETQYF,TGTGCCAGCAGTCCCGGGACAGGGCTTCAAGAGACCCAGTACTTC
few,TRBJ2-5,TRBV6-1,-,CASRLTRTGRGETQYF,TGTGCCAGCAGACTAACCCGGACAGGGCGGGGGGAGACCCAGTACTTC
many,TRBJ1-1,TRBV6-1,-,CASNQQGRNTEAFF,TGTGCCAGCAACCAACAGGGCCGGAACACTGAAGCTTTCTTT
many,TRBJ2-7,TRBV12-3/TRBV12-4,-,CASSLNYNYEQYF,TGTGCCAGCAGTTTGAACTATAACTACGAGCAGTACTTC
-,TRBJ2-2,TRBV4-1,-,CASEKLGELFF,TGCGCCAGCGAAAAATTAGGGGAGCTGTTTTTT
many,TRBJ1-1,TRBV19,-,CASTPGGWTEAFF,TGTGCCAGTACTCCCGGGGGCTGGACTGAAGCTTTCTTT
many,TRBJ2-5,TRBV7-2,-,CASSPATGGETQYF,TGTGCCAGCAGCCCAGCAACAGGAGGGGAGACCCAGTACTTC
-,TRBJ1-1,TRBV6-1,-,CASTLLANTEAFF,TGTGCCAGCACCCTCTTAGCAAACACTGAAGCTTTCTTT
many,TRBJ1-6,TRBV7-6,-,CASSFGPLLNSPLHF,TGTGCCAGCAGCTTTGGCCCACTTCTGAATTCACCCCTCCACTTT
many,TRBJ1-1,TRBV20-1,TRBD1,CSATYYGQGRAFF,TGCAGTGCTACCTACTACGGACAGGGTAGAGCTTTCTTT
few,TRBJ1-2,TRBV14,-,CASSQDAVLGYTF,TGTGCCAGCAGCCAAGACGCGGTCCTAGGCTACACCTTC
many,TRBJ2-5,TRBV6-5,TRBD1,CASRGQGWQETQYF,TGTGCCAGCAGAGGACAGGGATGGCAGGAGACCCAGTACTTC
-,TRBJ2-7,TRBV28,-,CASSYGQYEQYF,TGTGCCAGCAGTTATGGACAGTACGAGCAGTACTTC
-,TRBJ1-6,TRBV10-3,-,CAITPRETSPLHF,TGTGCCATCACCCCCAGGGAGACTTCACCCCTCCACTTT
few,TRBJ1-1,TRBV7-9,TRBD1,CASSPRGGQSEAFF,TGTGCCAGCAGCCCCCGAGGGGGCCAGAGTGAAGCTTTCTTT
-,TRBJ2-7,TRBV27,-,CASSLIRGFSYEQYF,TGTGCCAGCAGTTTAATCCGCGGGTTTTCCTACGAGCAGTACTTC
-,TRBJ2-7,TRBV20-1,TRBD2,CSALSGGSSAYEQYF,TGCAGTGCTCTGAGCGGGGGGTCTTCCGCCTACGAGCAGTACTTC
many,TRBJ1-5,TRBV10-3,-,CASSESWPSAGDQPQHF,TGTGCCAGCAGTGAGTCGTGGCCGTCCGCAGGGGATCAGCCCCAGCATTTT
many,TRBJ1-2,TRBV5-1,-,CASRPGRDGYTF,TGCGCCAGCAGACCGGGACGCGATGGCTACACCTTC
many,TRBJ2-5,TRBV20-1,-,CSAYTVTAQETQYF,TGCAGTGCTTATACGGTGACAGCTCAAGAGACCCAGTACTTC
few,TRBJ2-4,TRBV29-1,TRBD1,CSVGTATIKYF,TGCAGCGTGGGGACAGCCACAATTAAGTACTTC
many,TRBJ1-1,TRBV3-1,TRBD1,CASRPRDLASLIGTGGTEAFF,TGTGCCAGCAGACCTAGAGATCTCGCCTCGCTTATCGGGACAGGGGGCACTGAAGCTTTCTTT
many,TRBJ1-1,TRBV20-1,-,CSARRGASGTEAFF,TGCAGTGCTAGAAGGGGGGCTTCGGGCACTGAAGCTTTCTTT
many,TRBJ1-1,TRBV19,-,CASSGLVNTEAFF,TGTGCCAGTAGTGGACTGGTTAACACTGAAGCTTTCTTT
many,TRBJ2-7,TRBV29-1,-,CSVDRLDTYEQYF,TGCAGCGTTGATCGTCTCGACACCTACGAGCAGTACTTC
many,TRBJ2-7,TRBV11-3,TRBD2,CASSATRTSLVQYF,TGTGCCAGCAGCGCAACCCGGACTAGCTTAGTGCAGTACTTC
-,TRBJ1-2,TRBV6-1,-,CASSAGPALNYGYTF,TGTGCCAGCAGTGCGGGCCCAGCCCTTAACTATGGCTACACCTTC
many,TRBJ1-2,TRBV27,-,CASSLRPGNYGYTF,TGTGCCAGCAGTTTAAGACCGGGGAACTATGGCTACACCTTC
few,TRBJ2-7,TRBV19,-,CASSPSDLPYEQYF,TGTGCCAGTAGTCCCAGCGATCTCCCCTACGAGCAGTACTTC
-,TRBJ1-6,TRBV6-5,-,CASSYSIAGSSSYNSPLHF,TGTGCCAGCAGTTACTCGATAGCAGGGTCCAGCTCCTACAATTCACCCCTCCACTTT
many,TRBJ1-1,TRBV5-1,-,CASSQGTRAEAFF,TGCGCCAGCAGCCAGGGGACTAGGGCTGAAGCTTTCTTT
many,TRBJ2-5,TRBV6-5,-,CASSYATVNPRETQYF,TGTGCCAGCAGTTACGCCACGGTAAACCCCCGGGAGACCCAGTACTTC
many,TRBJ1-2,TRBV7-9,-,CASSLARSHSGGYTF,TGTGCCAGCAGCTTAGCTCGGTCCCACTCCGGAGGCTACACCTTC
-,TRBJ1-5,TRBV6-2/TRBV6-3,-,CASSPLQGAFGNQPQHF,TGTGCCAGCAGTCCGCTTCAAGGGGCGTTTGGCAATCAGCCCCAGCATTTT
many,TRBJ2-5,TRBV2,-,CASSHREETQYF,TGTGCCAGCAGTCACAGGGAAGAGACCCAGTACTTC
many,TRBJ2-7,TRBV11-2,-,CASSTLGYEQYF,TGTGCCAGCAGCACCTTAGGATACGAGCAGTACTTC
-,TRBJ2-1,TRBV24-1,-,CATSDLTREQFF,TGTGCCACCAGTGATTTGACCCGGGAGCAGTTCTTC
few,TRBJ2-7,TRBV19,-,CASSIGWGLYEQYF,TGTGCCAGTAGTATCGGGTGGGGGCTCTACGAGCAGTACTTC
-,TRBJ2-5,TRBV19,-,CAISIGGGNRGAVETQYF,TGTGCCATTAGTATAGGAGGCGGGAACAGGGGAGCGGTAGAGACCCAGTACTTC